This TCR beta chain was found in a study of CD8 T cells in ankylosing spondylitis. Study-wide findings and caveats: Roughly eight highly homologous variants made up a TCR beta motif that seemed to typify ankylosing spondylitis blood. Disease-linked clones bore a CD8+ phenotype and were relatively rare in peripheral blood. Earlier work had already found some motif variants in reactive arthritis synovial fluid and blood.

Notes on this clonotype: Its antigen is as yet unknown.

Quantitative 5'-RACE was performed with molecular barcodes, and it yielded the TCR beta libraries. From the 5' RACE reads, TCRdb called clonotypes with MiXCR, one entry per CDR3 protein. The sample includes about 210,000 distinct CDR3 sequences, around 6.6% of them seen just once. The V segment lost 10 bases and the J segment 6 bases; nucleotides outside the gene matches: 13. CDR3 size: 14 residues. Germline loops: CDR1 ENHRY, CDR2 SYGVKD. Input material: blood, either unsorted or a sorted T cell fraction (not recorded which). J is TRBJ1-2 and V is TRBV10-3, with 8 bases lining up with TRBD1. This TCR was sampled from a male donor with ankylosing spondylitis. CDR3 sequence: CATWTGLNSDGYTF. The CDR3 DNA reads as TGTGCCACCTGGACAGGGTTAAACTCAGATGGCTACACCTTC.